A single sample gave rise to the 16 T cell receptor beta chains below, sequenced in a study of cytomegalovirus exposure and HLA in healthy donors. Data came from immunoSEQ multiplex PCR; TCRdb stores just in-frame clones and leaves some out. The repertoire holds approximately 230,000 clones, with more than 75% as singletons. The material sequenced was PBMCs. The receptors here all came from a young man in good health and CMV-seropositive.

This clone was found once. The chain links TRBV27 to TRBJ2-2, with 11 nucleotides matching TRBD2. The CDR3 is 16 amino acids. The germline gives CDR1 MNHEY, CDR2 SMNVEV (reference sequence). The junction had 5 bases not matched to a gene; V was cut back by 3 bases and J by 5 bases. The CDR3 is CASSFLAGGRTGELFF. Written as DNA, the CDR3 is TGTGCCAGCAGTTTTTTAGCGGGAGGGCGGACCGGGGAGCTGTTTTTT.

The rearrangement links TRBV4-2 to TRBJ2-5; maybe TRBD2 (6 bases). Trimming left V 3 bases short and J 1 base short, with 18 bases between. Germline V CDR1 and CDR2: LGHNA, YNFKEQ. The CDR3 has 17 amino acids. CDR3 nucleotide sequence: TGTGCCAGCAGCCAGGGCTCCGTCCGGGGGACCCAAGAGACCCAGTACTTC. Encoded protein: CASSQGSVRGTQETQYF.

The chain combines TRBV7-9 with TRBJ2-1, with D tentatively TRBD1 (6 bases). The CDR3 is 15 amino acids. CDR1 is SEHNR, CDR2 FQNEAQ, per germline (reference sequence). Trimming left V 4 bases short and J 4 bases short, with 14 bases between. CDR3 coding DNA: TGTGCCAGCAGCTCCTCCGGGACACTTTACAATGAGCAGTTCTTC. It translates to CASSSSGTLYNEQFF.

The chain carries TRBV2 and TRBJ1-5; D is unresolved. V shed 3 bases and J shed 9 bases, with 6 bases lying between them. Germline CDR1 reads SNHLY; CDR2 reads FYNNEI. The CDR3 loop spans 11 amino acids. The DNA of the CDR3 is TGTGCCAGCAGTGAGAAGGGGCCCCAGCATTTT. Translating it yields CASSEKGPQHF. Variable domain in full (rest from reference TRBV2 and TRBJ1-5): EPEVTQTPSHQVTQMGQEVILRCVPISNHLYFYWYRQILGQKVEFLVSFYNNEISEKSEIFDDQFSVERPDGSNFTLKIRSTKLEDSAMYFCASSEKGPQHFGDGTRLSIL.

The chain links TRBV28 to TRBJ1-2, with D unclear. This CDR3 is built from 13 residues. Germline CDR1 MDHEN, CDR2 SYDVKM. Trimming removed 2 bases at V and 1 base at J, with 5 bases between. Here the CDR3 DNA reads TGTGCCAGCAGTTTACACAGTAACTATGGCTACACCTTC. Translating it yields CASSLHSNYGYTF.

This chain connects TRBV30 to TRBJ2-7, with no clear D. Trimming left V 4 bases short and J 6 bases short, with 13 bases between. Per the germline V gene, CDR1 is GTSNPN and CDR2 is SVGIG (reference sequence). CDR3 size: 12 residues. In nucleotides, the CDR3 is TGTGCCTGGACTGTTAGAGCCCTCGAGCAGTACTTC. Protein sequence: CAWTVRALEQYF.

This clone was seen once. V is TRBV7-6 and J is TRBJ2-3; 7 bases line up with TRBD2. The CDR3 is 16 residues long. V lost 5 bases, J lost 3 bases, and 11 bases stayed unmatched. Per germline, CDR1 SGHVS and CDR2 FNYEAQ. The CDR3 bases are TGTGCCAGCAGCCTCGAGGGCGGGAGAGATACAGATACGCAGTATTTT. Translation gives CASSLEGGRDTDTQYF.

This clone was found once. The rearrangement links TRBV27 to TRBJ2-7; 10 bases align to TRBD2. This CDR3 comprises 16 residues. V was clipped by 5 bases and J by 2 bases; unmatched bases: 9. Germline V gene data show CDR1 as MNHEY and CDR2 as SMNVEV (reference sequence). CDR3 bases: TGTGCCAGCAGTCCTGACTGGACTAGCGGAGCCTACGAGCAGTACTTC. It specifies CASSPDWTSGAYEQYF.

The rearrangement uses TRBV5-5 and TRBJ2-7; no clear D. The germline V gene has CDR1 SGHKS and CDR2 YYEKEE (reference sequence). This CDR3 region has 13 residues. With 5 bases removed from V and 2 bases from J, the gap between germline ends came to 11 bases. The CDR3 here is CASSQDIPYEQYF. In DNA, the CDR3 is TGTGCCAGCAGTCAGGATATCCCCTACGAGCAGTACTTC.

CDR3 protein: CASSSTGGTYEQYF. The CDR3 nucleotides are TGTGCCAGTAGTTCTACCGGCGGAACCTACGAGCAGTACTTC. The chain has TRBV19 and TRBJ2-7; D gene uncertain. V was clipped by 5 bases and J by 2 bases, with 13 bases between them. In germline, CDR1 is LNHDA, CDR2 SQIVND (reference sequence). CDR3 length: 14 amino acids.

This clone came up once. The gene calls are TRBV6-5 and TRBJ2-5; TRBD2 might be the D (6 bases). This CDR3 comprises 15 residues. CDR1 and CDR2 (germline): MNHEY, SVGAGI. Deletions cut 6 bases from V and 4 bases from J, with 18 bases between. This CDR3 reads CASRPRGSGAETQYF. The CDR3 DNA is TGTGCCAGCAGACCCCGGGGGTCTGGGGCAGAGACCCAGTACTTC.

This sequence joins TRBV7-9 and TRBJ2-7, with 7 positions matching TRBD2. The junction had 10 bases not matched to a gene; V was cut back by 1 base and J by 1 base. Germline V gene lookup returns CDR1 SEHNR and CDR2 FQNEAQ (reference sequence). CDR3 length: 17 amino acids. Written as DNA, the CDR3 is TGTGCCAGCAGCTTAGTTATGGGGGAGGGCCGGTCCTACGAGCAGTACTTC. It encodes CASSLVMGEGRSYEQYF.

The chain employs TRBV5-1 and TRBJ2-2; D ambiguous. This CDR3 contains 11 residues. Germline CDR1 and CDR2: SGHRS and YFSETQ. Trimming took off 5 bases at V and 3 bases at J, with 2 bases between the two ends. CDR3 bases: TGCGCCAGCAGGGACACCGGGGAGCTGTTTTTT. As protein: CASRDTGELFF.

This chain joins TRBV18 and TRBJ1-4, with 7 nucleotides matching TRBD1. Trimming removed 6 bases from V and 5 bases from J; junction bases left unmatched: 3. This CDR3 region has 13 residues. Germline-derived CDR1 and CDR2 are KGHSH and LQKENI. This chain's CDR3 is CASSRDSNEKLFF. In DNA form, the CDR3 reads TGTGCCAGCTCGCGGGACAGCAATGAAAAACTGTTTTTT.

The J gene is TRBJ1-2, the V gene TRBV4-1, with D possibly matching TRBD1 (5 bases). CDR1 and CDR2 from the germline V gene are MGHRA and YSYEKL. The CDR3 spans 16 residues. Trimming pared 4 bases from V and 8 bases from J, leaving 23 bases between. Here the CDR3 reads CASSLGPGTATLGYTF. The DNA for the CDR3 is TGCGCCAGCAGCCTAGGCCCGGGGACCGCGACGTTGGGCTACACCTTC.

The CDR3 protein is CASSSQGTGANVLTF. CDR3 DNA sequence: TGTGCCAGCAGCTCCCAGGGGACTGGGGCCAACGTCCTGACTTTC. The V call is TRBV11-2, the J call TRBJ2-6; weak D call: TRBD1 (6 bases). Germline V lookup: CDR1 SGHAT, CDR2 FQNNGV. The V end was cut by 4 bases, the J end by 2 bases, with 9 bases between. CDR3 length: 15 residues. The variable domain in full, with the rest retrieved from reference TRBV11-2 and TRBJ2-6, is EAGVAQSPRYKIIEKRQSVAFWCNPISGHATLYWYQQILGQGPKLLIQFQNNGVVDDSQLPKDRFSAERLKGVDSTLKIQPAKLEDSAVYLCASSSQGTGANVLTFGAGSRLTVL.